A single T cell receptor beta chain is shown here with its context. These data originate in a study of human CD8 memory T cell subsets. CDR3 length equals 12 residues. Germline CDR1 reads SGHRS; CDR2 reads YFSETQ. Making the TCR beta libraries relied on UMI-labeled 5' RACE. TCRdb re-called the 5' RACE reads, yielding one record per CDR3 amino acid sequence without DNA. The sample's table shows roughly 3,700 distinct CDR3 sequences. J is TRBJ2-1 and V is TRBV5-1; TCRdb names TRBD1, which stays unverified in the absence of DNA. Source material: CD8+ T cells from PBMCs. The sequence was obtained from a human donor in good health. The CDR3 sequence: CASSNRVGEQFF. Using reference TRBV5-1 and TRBJ2-1 for the parts outside the CDR3, the full variable domain is KAGVTQTPRYLIKTRGQQVTLSCSPISGHRSVSWYQQTPGQGLQFLFEYFSETQRNKGNFPGRFSGRQFSNSRSEMNVSTLELGDSALYLCASSNRVGEQFFGPGTRLTVL.